Described below is a single T cell receptor beta chain sequence and its context. The antigen remains undetermined. This entry is derived from a study of T cells after yellow fever vaccination. General study points: Once the booster was given, most primary-vaccination clones reappeared, at over 95% for CD4 and 88% for CD8. A small proportion of clonotypes was detected in both the CD4 and CD8 compartments. Weaker in magnitude, the secondary response showed a faster peak on day 5 versus 15.

The CDR3 length is 14 residues. The V gene's germline CDR1 is SGDLS and CDR2 YYNGEE. V shed 0 bases and J shed 6 bases, with 11 bases lying between them. Universal primer sites and UMIs were introduced during 5'RACE template-switching synthesis of TCR cDNA. MiXCR, applied by TCRdb to the 5' RACE reads, yields one record per CDR3 protein. Of a few hundred thousand distinct CDR3 sequences detected, about 17% appear once; the ten largest clones hold about 18%. This TCR was recovered from a man between 18 and 29 years old who received the YFV17D yellow fever vaccine. The sequencing used PBMCs, collected before the yellow fever booster vaccination. The chain combines TRBV9 with TRBJ2-3; D is undetermined. CDR3 in amino acids: CASSVGGVADTQYF. The CDR3 region has the DNA TGTGCCAGCAGCGTAGGTGGGGTAGCCGATACGCAGTATTTT.